A single sample is the source of the 16 T cell receptor beta chains below, sequenced in a study of tumor-infiltrating lymphocytes in primary liver carcinoma. Unsorted whole blood supplied the RNA, and germline DNA was extracted too. Reverse transcription of 450 to 500 ng total RNA with a constant-region primer produced TCR beta cDNA. Employing slightly modified ARM-PCR, three nested multiplex PCR rounds were run, and these gave rise to the TCR beta libraries. Forward primers for TRBV1-TRBV30 and a C-beta reverse primer served the first two PCR rounds, at approximately 10 cycles each. TCRdb analysed the multiplex PCR reads with MiXCR anew, one entry per CDR3 protein. This sample has approximately 330,000 distinct CDR3 sequences, with approximately 64% found just once. What was sequenced was peripheral blood. Receptors were obtained from a man aged 35 to 55 with primary liver carcinoma and hepatitis B virus infection.

A note on this clonotype: This may come from a read error, since a much larger clone is one base off. The chain uses TRBV6-6 and TRBJ2-1; a weak D match, TRBD2 (5 bases). The CDR3 totals 12 residues. Germline V gene sequence: CDR1 MNHNY, CDR2 SVGAGI (reference sequence). CDR3 bases: TGTGCCAACAGTTACGAGGGCAAAGAGCAGTTCTTC. Residues: CANSYEGKEQFF.

A note on this clonotype: The junction differs from germline at one of its ends, possibly a read error. This chain links TRBV11-2 with TRBJ2-4; D is ambiguous. Germline loops: CDR1 SGHAT, CDR2 FQNNGV. The CDR3 is made up of 14 amino acids. This chain's CDR3 is CASSSVPRLGIQYF. The CDR3 DNA follows: TGTGCCAGTAGCTCGGTCCCGAGACTTGGCATTCAGTACTTC.

This clonotype was recorded many times. The J gene is TRBJ2-5, the V gene TRBV6-5; TRBD1 matches at 9 bases. From germline, CDR1 is MNHEY and CDR2 SVGAGI. Trimming cost V 11 bases and J 5 bases; bases outside gene matches: 12. The CDR3 length is 14 residues. DNA of the CDR3: TGTGCCTCAGCCGCGGACAGGGGCCGGGAGACCCAGTACTTC. Protein product: CASAADRGRETQYF.

Note on this clonotype: An end of the junction differs from the germline gene, which may be a read error. The chain joins TRBV10-2 to TRBJ2-1; D unclear. This CDR3 spans 14 amino acids. CDR1 WSHSY and CDR2 SAAADI come from the germline V gene. Here the CDR3 reads CASSERVGDNGQFF. CDR3 bases: TGCGCCAGCAGTGAGCGGGTCGGTGATAATGGGCAGTTCTTC.

The rearrangement uses TRBV5-5 and TRBJ2-3; 8 positions match TRBD2. V trimming: 5 bases; J trimming: 3 bases; junction bases outside the gene matches: 11. The V gene's germline CDR1 is SGHKS and CDR2 YYEKEE (reference sequence). The CDR3 contains 16 residues. CDR3 loop: CASRFPGRVKTDTQYF. As DNA, the CDR3 is TGTGCCAGCAGGTTCCCCGGGAGGGTAAAAACAGATACGCAGTATTTT.

Details on this clonotype: It may be a read error: a sequence one base away is much more abundant. This chain links TRBV6-1 with TRBJ1-2, with TRBD1 matching over 11 bases. V shed 4 bases, J shed 6 bases, and the junction held 4 bases outside the gene matches. The CDR3 covers 14 residues. Germline lookup yields CDR1 MNHNS and CDR2 SASEGT. CDR3 in amino acids: CASSGDRGTHGYTF. CDR3 bases: TGTGCCAGCAGTGGGGACAGGGGGACCCATGGCTACACCTTC.

This clonotype has just one count. Since a much larger clone is just one base distant, this may be a read error. The V gene is TRBV29-1, the J gene TRBJ2-5, with D perhaps assigned TRBD1 or TRBD2 (5 bases each). The CDR3 is 15 amino acids. Germline V gene lookup returns CDR1 SQVTM and CDR2 ANQGSEA. Trimming shortened V by 1 base and J by 1 base, and 13 bases separated the two germline ends. The CDR3 DNA reads as TGCAGCGTTGAAGGGGGGAGCCTCTTCCAAGAGACCCAGTACTTC. Residues: CSVEGGSLFQETQYF.

As regards this clonotype: This may be a read error: a much more frequent sequence differs by one nucleotide. This chain joins TRBV12-3 or TRBV12-4 and TRBJ2-1, with TRBD2 matching over 16 bases. After removal of 3 bases from V and 12 bases from J, the junction contained 8 bases not matched to a gene. The CDR3 runs to 16 residues. The CDR3 nucleotides read TGTGCCAGCAGTTTCAAGGGACTAGCGGGAGGGCCATGGCAGTTCTTC. Its translation is CASSFKGLAGGPWQFF.

Concerning this clonotype itself: A much bigger clone sits one base away, suggesting this may be a read error. The conserved phenylalanine or tryptophan normally closing the CDR3 is absent here, so this likely arose from a read error. This sequence joins TRBV6-5 and TRBJ2-3; D is perhaps TRBD1 (5 bases). Germline V gene sequence: CDR1 MNHEY, CDR2 SVGAGI. CDR3 length: 15 residues. V was shortened by 6 bases and J by 3 bases, with 16 bases between the two germline ends. The CDR3 DNA is TGTGCCAGCAGACCGGACATTAACCCGACAGATACGCAGTATTCT. Its protein is CASRPDINPTDTQYS.

The CDR3 sequence is CACLLGNTIYF. The DNA for the CDR3 is TGTGCCTGCCTTCTTGGAAACACCATATATTTT. J is TRBJ1-3 and V is TRBV6-1; the D is unclear. The CDR3 contains 11 residues. Germline assignment: CDR1 MNHNS and CDR2 SASEGT. V was pared by 11 bases and J by 3 bases, with 8 bases between.

This clonotype has ten or more counts. The rearrangement links TRBV6-5 to TRBJ2-7, with D possibly TRBD2 on 6 matching bases. The CDR3 sequence is 12 residues long. Germline V CDR1 and CDR2: MNHEY, SVGAGI. V was shortened by 7 bases and J by 5 bases, with 12 bases between the two germline ends. CDR3 nucleotide sequence: TGTGCCAGCACAGGCGGGATCCACGAGCAGTACTTC. Translating gives CASTGGIHEQYF.

The chain is built from TRBV11-1 and TRBJ2-3, with 13 bases matching TRBD2. The CDR3 covers 18 residues. The ends lost 2 bases at V and 3 bases at J; junction bases unmatched: 8. Germline V lookup: CDR1 SGHAT, CDR2 FQDESV (reference sequence). Written as DNA, the CDR3 is TGTGCCAGCAGCTTATCCAAGACTAGCGGGAGGAGAACAGATACGCAGTATTTT. Protein: CASSLSKTSGRRTDTQYF.

V usage is TRBV29-1 and J usage is TRBJ1-5, with 9 bases matching TRBD1. The CDR3 is 13 residues long. V shed 4 bases, J shed 7 bases, and the junction held 5 bases outside the gene matches. CDR1 is SQVTM and CDR2 is ANQGSEA in the germline V gene. The CDR3 DNA follows: TGCAGCGTTGGACAGGGGGTAAGACAGCCCCAGCATTTT. Protein product: CSVGQGVRQPQHF.

A note on this clonotype: A read error may explain this, as a much larger clone is one base away. The chain links TRBV14 to TRBJ1-2, with D possibly being TRBD1 (6 bases). This CDR3 region has 15 residues. Germline lookup yields CDR1 SGHDN and CDR2 FVKESK. This CDR3 reads CASTQSRGGNYGYTF. Written as DNA, the CDR3 is TGTGCCAGCACCCAATCGAGAGGGGGGAACTATGGCTACACCTTC.

Turning to this clonotype: The germline gene is not matched at one end of the junction; a read error may be the cause. The rearrangement links TRBV12-3 or TRBV12-4 to TRBJ2-6; D is possibly TRBD2 (5 bases). The CDR3 has 15 amino acids. The CDR3 DNA sequence: TGTGTCAGCAGTTTCGGGGAACCCCGGGCCAACGTCCTGACTTTC. This sequence encodes CVSSFGEPRANVLTF.

As regards this clonotype: The junction shows a germline mismatch at one end, possibly a read error. The chain recombines TRBV12-3 or TRBV12-4 with TRBJ2-1; either TRBD1 or TRBD2 may fit D (6 bases each). The CDR3 contains 16 residues. CDR3 sequence reads: CVSSKTGRQDYNEQFF. As DNA, the CDR3 is TGTGTCAGCAGTAAGACCGGGAGACAGGACTACAATGAGCAGTTCTTC.